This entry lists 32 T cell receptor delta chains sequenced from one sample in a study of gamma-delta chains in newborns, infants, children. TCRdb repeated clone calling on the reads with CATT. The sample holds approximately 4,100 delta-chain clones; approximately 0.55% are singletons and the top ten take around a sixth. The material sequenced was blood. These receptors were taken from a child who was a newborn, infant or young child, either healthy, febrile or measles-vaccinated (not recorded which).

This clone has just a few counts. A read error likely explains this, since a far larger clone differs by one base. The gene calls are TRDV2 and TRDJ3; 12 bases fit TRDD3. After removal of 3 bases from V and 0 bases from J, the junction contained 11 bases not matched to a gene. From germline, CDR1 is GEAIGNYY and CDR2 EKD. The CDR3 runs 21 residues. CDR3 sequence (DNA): TGTGCCTGTGACTCCCTGCACTGGGGGATACCAGACTCCTGGGACACCCGACAGATGTTTTTC. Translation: CACDSLHWGIPDSWDTRQMFF.

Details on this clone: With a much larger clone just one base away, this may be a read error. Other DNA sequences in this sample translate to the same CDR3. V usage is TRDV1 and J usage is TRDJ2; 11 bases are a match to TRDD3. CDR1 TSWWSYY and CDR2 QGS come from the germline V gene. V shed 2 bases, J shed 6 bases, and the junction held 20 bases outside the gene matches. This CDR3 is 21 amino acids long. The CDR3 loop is CALGEIRLASWGIREAAQLFF. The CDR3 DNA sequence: TGTGCTCTTGGGGAAATTCGGTTAGCTTCATGGGGGATACGCGAAGCAGCACAACTCTTCTTT.

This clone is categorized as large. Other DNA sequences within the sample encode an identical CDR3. As DNA, the CDR3 is TGTGCCTGTGACACCGGAACTGCTTATGGCTCCTGGGACACCCGACAGATGTTTTTC. Residues: CACDTGTAYGSWDTRQMFF. The chain links TRDV2 to TRDJ3, with no clear D. The CDR3 sequence is 19 residues long. Between the trimmed V and J ends, which lost 0 bases and 0 bases, there was a span of 14 bases. Per germline, CDR1 GEAIGNYY and CDR2 EKD.

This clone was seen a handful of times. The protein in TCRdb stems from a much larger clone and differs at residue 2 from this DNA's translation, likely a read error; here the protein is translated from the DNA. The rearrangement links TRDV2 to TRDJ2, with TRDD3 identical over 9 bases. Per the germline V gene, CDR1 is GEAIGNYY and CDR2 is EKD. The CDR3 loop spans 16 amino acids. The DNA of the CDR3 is TGTTCCTGTGACACTCTGGGGGATTCCTTGACAGCACAACTCTTCTTT. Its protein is CSCDTLGDSLTAQLFF.

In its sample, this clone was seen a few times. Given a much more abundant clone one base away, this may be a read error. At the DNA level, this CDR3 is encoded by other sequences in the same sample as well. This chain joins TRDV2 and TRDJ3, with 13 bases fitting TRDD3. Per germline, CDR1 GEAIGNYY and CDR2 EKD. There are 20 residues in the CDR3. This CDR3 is CACDTVQLGDTRRDTRQMFF. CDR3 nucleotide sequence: TGCGCCTGTGACACCGTACAACTGGGGGATACGCGCCGGGACACCCGACAGATGTTTTTC.

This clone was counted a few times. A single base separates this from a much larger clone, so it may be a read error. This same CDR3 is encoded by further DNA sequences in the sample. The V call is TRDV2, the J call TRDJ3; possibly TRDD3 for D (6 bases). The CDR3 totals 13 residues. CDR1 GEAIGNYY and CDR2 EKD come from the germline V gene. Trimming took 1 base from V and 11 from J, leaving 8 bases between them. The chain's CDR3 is CACDTGGSRQMFF. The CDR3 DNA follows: TGTGCCTGTGACACTGGGGGGTCCCGACAGATGTTTTTC.

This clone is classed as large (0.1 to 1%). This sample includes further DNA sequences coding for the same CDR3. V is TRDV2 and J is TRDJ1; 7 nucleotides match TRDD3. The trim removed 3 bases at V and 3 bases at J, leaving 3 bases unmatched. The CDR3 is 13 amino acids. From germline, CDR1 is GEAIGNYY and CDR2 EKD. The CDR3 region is CACDALGADKLIF. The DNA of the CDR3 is TGTGCCTGTGACGCCCTGGGGGCCGATAAACTCATCTTT.

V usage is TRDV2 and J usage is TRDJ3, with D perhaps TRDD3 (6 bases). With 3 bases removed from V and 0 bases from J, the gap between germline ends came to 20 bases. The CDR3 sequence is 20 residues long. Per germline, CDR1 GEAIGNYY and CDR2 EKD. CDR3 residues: CACDSLLGDTSSWDTRQMFF. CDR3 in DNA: TGTGCCTGTGACTCCTTACTGGGTGATACGAGCTCCTGGGACACCCGACAGATGTTTTTC.

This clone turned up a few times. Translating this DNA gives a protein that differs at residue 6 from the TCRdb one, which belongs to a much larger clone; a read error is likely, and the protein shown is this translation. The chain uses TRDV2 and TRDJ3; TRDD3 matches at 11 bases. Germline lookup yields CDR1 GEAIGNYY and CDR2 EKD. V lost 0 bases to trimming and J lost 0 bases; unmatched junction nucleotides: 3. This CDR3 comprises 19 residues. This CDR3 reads CACDTALGDSSWDTRQMFF. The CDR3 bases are TGTGCCTGTGACACCGCACTGGGGGATAGCTCCTGGGACACCCGACAGATGTTTTTC.

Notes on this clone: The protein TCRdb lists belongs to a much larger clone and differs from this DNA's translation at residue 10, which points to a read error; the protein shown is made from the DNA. CDR3 amino acids: CACDTWGIKPWDTRQMFF. In DNA, the CDR3 is TGTGCCTGTGACACCTGGGGGATAAAGCCCTGGGACACCCGACAGATGTTTTTC. This chain uses TRDV2 with TRDJ3, with TRDD3 matching 9 bases. The germline gives CDR1 GEAIGNYY, CDR2 EKD. The CDR3 totals 18 residues. The V gene end was trimmed by 0 bases and the J gene end by 2 bases; junction bases not matched to a gene: 4.

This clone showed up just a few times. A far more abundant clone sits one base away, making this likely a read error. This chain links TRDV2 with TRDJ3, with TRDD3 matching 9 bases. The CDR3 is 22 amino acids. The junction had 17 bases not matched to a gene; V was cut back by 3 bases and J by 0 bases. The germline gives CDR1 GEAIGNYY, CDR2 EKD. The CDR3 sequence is CACDASLGGYSQSSWDTRQMFF. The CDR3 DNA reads TGTGCCTGTGACGCCTCCCTGGGGGGATACTCCCAAAGCTCCTGGGACACCCGACAGATGTTTTTC.

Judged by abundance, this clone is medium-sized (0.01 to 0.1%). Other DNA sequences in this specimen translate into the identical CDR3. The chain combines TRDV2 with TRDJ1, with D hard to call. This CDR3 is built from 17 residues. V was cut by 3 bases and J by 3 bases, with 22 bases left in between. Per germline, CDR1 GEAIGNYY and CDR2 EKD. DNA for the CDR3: TGTGCCTGTGACTTTCTGGCCATATCTGCGGGCGCCGATAAACTCATCTTT. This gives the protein CACDFLAISAGADKLIF.

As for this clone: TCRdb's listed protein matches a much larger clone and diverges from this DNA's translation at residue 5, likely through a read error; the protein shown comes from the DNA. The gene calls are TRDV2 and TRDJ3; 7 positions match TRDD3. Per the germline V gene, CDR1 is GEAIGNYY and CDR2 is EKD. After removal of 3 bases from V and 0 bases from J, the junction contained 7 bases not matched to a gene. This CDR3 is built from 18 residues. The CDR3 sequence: CACDAWGLTSWDTRQMFF. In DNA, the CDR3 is TGTGCCTGTGACGCCTGGGGGTTAACCTCCTGGGACACCCGACAGATGTTTTTC.

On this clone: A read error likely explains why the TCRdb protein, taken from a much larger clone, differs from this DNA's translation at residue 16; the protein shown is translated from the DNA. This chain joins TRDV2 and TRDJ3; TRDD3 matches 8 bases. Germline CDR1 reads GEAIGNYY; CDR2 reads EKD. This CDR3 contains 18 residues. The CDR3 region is CACDFTGGLSWDTRQVFF. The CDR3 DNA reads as TGTGCCTGTGACTTTACTGGGGGCCTCTCCTGGGACACCCGACAGGTGTTTTTC.

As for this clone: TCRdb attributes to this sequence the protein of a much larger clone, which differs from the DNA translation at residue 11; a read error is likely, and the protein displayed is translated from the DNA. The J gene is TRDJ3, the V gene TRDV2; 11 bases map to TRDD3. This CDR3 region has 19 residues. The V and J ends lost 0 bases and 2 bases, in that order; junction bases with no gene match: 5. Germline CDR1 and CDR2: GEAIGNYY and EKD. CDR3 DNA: TGTGCCTGTGACACCTTGTACTGGGGGATAGCCTGGGACACCCGACAGATGTTTTTC. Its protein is CACDTLYWGIAWDTRQMFF.

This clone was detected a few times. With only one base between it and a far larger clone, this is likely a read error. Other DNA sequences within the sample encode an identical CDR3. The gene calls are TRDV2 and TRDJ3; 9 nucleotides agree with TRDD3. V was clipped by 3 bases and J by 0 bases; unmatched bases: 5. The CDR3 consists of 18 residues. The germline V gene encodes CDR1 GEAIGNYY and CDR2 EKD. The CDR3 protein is CACDFTGGLSWDTRQMFF. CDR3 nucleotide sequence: TGTGCCTGTGACTTTACTGGGGGACTCTCCTGGGACACCCGACAGATGTTTTTC.

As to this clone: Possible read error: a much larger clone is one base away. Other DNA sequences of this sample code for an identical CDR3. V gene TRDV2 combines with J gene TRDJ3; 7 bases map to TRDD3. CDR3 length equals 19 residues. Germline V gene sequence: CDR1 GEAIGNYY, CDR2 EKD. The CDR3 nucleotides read TGTGCCTGTGACTACGTACTGGGGAAGAGCTCCTGGGACACCCGACAGATGTTCTTC. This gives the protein CACDYVLGKSSWDTRQMFF.

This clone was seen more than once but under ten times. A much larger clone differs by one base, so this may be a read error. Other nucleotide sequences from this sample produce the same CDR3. CDR3 nucleotides: TGTGCCTGTGACACTCTGCTGGGGGGAAGCTCCTGGGACACCCGACAGATGTTTTTC. This translates into CACDTLLGGSSWDTRQMFF. The chain uses TRDV2 and TRDJ3; 7 nucleotides agree with TRDD3. V shed 1 base and J 0 bases; nucleotides not matched to a gene: 8. The CDR3 has 19 residues. The germline CDR1 and CDR2 sequences are GEAIGNYY and EKD.

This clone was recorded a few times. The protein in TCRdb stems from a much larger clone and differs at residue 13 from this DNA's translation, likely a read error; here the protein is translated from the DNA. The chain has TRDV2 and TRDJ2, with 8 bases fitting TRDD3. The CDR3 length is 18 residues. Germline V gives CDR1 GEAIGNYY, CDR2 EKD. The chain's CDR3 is CACDTVLGGSHLAAQLFF. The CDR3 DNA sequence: TGTGCCTGTGACACCGTACTGGGGGGCTCACATTTGGCAGCACAACTCTTCTTT.

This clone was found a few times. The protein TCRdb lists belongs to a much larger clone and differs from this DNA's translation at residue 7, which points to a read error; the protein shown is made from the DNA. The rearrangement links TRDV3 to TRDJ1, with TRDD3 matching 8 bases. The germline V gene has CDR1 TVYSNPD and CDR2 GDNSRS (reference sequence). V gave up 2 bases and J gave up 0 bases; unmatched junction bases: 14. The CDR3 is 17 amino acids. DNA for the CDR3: TGTGCCTTTTCCTCACCACCCTTTGGGGGATACACCGATAAACTCATCTTT. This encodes CAFSSPPFGGYTDKLIF.

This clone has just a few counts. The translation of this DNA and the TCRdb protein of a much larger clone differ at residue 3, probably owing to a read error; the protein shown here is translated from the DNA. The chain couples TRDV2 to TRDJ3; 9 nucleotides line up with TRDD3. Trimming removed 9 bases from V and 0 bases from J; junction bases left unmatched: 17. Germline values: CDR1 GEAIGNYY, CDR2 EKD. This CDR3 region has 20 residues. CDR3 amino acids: CARVTATGGLSSWDTRQMFF. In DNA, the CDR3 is TGTGCCCGTGTCACCGCTACTGGGGGACTCAGCTCCTGGGACACCCGACAGATGTTTTTC.

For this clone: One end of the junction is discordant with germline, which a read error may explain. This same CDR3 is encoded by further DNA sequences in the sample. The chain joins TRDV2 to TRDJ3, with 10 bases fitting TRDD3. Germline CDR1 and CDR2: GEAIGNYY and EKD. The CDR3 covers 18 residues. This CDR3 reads CACDTGGYDSRDTRQMFF. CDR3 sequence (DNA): TGTGCCTGCGACACCGGGGGATACGACTCCCGGGACACCCGACAGATGTTTTTC.

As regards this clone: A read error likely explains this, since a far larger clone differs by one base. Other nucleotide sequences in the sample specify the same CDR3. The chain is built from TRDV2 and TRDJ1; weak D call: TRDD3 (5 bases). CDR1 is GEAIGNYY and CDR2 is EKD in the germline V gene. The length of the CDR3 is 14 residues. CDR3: CACDSGYSTDKLIF. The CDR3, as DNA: TGTGCCTGTGACAGTGGATATTCCACCGATAAGCTCATCTTT.

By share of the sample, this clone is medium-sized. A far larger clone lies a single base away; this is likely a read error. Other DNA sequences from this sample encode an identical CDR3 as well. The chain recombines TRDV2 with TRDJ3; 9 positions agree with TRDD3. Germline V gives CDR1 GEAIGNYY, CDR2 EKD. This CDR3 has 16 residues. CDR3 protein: CACDWGSSWDTRQMFF. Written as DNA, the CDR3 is TGCGCCTGTGACTGGGGGAGCTCCTGGGACACCCGACAGATGTTTTTC.

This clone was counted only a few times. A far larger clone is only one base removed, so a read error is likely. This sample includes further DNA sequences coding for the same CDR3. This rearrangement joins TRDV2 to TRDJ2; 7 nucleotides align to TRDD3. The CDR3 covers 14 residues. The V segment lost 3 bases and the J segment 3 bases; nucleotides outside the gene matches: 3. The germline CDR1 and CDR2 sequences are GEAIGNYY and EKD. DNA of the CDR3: TGTGCCTGTGACCCTGGGGGGCTGACAGCACAACTCTTCTTT. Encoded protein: CACDPGGLTAQLFF.

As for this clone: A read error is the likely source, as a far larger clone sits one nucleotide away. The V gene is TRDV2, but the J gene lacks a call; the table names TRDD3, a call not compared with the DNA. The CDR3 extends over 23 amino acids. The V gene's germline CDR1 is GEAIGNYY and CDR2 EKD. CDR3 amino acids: CACDLEPLTGANASSWDTRQVFF. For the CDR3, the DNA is TGTGCCTGTGACCTCGAACCCCTTACTGGGGCCAATGCCAGCTCCTGGGACACCCGACAGGTGTTTTTC.

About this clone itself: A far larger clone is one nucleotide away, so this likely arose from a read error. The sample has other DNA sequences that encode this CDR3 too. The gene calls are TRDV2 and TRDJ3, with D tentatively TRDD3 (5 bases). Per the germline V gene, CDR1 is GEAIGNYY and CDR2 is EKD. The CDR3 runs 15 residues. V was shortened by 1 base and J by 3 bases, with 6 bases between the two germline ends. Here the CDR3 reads CACDTGYWDTRQMFF. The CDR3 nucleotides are TGTGCCTGTGACACTGGATACTGGGACACCCGACAGATGTTTTTC.

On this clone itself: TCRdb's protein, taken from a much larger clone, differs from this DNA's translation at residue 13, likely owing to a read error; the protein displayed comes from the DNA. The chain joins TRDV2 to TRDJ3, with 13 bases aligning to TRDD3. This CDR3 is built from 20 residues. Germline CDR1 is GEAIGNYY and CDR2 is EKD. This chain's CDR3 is CACDVLGDTVISRDTRQMFF. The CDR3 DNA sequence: TGTGCCTGTGACGTACTGGGGGATACGGTGATCTCCCGGGACACCCGACAGATGTTTTTC.

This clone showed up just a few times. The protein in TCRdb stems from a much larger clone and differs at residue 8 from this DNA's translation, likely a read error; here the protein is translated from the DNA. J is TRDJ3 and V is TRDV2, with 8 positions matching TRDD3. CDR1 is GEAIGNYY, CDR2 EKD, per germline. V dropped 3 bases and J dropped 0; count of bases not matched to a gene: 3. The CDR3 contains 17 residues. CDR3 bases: TGTGCCTGTGACGTACTGGGGGGCTCCTGGGACACCCGACAGATGTTTTTC. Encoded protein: CACDVLGGSWDTRQMFF.

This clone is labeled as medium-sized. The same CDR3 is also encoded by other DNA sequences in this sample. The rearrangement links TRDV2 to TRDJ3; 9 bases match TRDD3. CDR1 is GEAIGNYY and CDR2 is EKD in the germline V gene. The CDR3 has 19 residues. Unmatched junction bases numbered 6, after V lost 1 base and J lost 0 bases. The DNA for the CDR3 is TGTGCCTGTGACACTGGGAACTGGGGGAGCTCCTGGGACACCCGACAGATGTTTTTC. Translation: CACDTGNWGSSWDTRQMFF.

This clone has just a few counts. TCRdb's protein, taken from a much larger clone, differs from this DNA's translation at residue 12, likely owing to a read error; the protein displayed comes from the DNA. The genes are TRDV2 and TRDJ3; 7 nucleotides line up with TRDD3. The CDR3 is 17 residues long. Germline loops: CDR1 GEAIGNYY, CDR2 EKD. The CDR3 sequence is CACESAGGSWDARQMFF. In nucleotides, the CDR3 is TGTGCCTGTGAGAGCGCTGGGGGCTCCTGGGACGCCCGACAGATGTTTTTC.

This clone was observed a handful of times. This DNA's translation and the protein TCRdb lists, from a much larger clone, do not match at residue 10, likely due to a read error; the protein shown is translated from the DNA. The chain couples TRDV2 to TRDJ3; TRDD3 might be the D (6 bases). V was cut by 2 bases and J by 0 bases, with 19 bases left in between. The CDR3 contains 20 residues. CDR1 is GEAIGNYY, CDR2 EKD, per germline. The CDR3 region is CACDRTLGGLPSWDTRQMFF. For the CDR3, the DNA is TGTGCCTGTGACAGAACCCTTGGGGGGCTCCCCTCCTGGGACACCCGACAGATGTTTTTC.